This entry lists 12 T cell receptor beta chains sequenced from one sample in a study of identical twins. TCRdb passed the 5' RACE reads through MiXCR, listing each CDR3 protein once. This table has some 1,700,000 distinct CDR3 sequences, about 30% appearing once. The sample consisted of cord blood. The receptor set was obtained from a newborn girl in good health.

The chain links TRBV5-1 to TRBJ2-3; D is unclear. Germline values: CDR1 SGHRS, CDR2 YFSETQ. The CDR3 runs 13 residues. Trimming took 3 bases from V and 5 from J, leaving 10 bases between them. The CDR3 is CASSWSGGDTQYF. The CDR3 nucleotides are TGCGCCAGCAGCTGGTCGGGTGGAGATACGCAGTATTTT.

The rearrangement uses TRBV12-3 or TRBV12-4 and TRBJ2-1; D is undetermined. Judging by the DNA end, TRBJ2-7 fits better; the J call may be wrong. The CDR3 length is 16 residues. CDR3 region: CASNIPYQSSYNEQYF. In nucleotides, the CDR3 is TGTGCCAGCAACATTCCCTACCAGAGCTCCTACAATGAGCAGTACTTC.

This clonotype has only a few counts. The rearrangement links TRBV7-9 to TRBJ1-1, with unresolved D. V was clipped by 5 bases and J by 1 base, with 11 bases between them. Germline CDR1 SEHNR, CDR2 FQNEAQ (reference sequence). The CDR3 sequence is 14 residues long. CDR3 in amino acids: CASSDWTGNTEAFF. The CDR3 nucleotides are TGTGCCAGCAGCGATTGGACGGGGAACACTGAAGCTTTCTTT.

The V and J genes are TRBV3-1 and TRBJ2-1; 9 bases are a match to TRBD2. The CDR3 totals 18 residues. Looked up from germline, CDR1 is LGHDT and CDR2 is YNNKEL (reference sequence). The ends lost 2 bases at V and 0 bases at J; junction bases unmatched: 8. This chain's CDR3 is CASSQIAVSGSSYNEQFF. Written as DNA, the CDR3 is TGTGCCAGCAGCCAAATAGCGGTTAGCGGGAGCTCCTACAATGAGCAGTTCTTC.

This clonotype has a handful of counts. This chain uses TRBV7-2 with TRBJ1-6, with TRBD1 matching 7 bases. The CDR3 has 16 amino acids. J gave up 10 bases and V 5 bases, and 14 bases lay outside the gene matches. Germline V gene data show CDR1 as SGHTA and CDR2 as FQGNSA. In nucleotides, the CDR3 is TGTGCCAGCAGCACCCGGGACAGCCTAATCGGATCACCCCTCCACTTT. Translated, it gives CASSTRDSLIGSPLHF.

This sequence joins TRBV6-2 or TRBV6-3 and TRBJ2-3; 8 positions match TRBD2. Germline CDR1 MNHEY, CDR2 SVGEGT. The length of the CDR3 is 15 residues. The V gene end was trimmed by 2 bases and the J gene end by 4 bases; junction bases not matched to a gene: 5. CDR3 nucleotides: TGTGCCAGCAGTTACCGCGGGAGGTCGGCAGATACGCAGTATTTT. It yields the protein CASSYRGRSADTQYF.

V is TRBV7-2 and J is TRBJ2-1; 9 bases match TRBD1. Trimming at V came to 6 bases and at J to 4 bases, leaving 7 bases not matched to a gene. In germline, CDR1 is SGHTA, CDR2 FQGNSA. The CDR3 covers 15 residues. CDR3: CASRPTGGPYNEQFF. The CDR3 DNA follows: TGTGCCAGCAGGCCCACAGGGGGCCCTTACAATGAGCAGTTCTTC.

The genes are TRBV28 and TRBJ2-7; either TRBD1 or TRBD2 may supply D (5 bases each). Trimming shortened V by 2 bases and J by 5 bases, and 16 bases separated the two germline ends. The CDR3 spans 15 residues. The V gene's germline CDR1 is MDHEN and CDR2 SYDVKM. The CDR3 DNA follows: TGTGCCAGCAGTTTAGTGGGGACGGACTCTAACGAGCAGTACTTC. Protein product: CASSLVGTDSNEQYF.

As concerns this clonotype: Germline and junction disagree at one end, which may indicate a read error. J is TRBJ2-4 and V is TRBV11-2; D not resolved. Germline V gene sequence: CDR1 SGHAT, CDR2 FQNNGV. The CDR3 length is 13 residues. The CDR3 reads CASSLIARNIQYF. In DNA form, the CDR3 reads TGTGCCAGCAGCTTAATAGCCAGAAACATTCAGTACTTC.

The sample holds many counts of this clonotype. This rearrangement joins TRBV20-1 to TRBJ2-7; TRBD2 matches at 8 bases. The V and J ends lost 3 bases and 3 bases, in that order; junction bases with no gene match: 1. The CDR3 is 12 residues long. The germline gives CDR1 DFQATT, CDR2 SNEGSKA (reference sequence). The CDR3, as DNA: TGCAGTGCTAGCGGGGGGGTCTACGAGCAGTACTTC. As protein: CSASGGVYEQYF.

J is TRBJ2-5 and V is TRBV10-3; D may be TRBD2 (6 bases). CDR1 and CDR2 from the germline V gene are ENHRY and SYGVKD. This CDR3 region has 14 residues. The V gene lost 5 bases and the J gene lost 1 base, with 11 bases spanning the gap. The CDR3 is CAISPTSFQETQYF. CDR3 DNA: TGTGCCATCAGTCCGACTAGTTTCCAAGAGACCCAGTACTTC.

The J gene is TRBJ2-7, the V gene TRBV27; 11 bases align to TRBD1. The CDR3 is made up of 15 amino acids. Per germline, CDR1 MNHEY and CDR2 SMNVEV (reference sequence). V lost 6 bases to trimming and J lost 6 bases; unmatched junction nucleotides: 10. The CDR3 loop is CASRRKDRGLGEQYF. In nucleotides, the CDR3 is TGTGCCAGCAGAAGAAAGGACAGGGGGCTCGGCGAGCAGTACTTC.